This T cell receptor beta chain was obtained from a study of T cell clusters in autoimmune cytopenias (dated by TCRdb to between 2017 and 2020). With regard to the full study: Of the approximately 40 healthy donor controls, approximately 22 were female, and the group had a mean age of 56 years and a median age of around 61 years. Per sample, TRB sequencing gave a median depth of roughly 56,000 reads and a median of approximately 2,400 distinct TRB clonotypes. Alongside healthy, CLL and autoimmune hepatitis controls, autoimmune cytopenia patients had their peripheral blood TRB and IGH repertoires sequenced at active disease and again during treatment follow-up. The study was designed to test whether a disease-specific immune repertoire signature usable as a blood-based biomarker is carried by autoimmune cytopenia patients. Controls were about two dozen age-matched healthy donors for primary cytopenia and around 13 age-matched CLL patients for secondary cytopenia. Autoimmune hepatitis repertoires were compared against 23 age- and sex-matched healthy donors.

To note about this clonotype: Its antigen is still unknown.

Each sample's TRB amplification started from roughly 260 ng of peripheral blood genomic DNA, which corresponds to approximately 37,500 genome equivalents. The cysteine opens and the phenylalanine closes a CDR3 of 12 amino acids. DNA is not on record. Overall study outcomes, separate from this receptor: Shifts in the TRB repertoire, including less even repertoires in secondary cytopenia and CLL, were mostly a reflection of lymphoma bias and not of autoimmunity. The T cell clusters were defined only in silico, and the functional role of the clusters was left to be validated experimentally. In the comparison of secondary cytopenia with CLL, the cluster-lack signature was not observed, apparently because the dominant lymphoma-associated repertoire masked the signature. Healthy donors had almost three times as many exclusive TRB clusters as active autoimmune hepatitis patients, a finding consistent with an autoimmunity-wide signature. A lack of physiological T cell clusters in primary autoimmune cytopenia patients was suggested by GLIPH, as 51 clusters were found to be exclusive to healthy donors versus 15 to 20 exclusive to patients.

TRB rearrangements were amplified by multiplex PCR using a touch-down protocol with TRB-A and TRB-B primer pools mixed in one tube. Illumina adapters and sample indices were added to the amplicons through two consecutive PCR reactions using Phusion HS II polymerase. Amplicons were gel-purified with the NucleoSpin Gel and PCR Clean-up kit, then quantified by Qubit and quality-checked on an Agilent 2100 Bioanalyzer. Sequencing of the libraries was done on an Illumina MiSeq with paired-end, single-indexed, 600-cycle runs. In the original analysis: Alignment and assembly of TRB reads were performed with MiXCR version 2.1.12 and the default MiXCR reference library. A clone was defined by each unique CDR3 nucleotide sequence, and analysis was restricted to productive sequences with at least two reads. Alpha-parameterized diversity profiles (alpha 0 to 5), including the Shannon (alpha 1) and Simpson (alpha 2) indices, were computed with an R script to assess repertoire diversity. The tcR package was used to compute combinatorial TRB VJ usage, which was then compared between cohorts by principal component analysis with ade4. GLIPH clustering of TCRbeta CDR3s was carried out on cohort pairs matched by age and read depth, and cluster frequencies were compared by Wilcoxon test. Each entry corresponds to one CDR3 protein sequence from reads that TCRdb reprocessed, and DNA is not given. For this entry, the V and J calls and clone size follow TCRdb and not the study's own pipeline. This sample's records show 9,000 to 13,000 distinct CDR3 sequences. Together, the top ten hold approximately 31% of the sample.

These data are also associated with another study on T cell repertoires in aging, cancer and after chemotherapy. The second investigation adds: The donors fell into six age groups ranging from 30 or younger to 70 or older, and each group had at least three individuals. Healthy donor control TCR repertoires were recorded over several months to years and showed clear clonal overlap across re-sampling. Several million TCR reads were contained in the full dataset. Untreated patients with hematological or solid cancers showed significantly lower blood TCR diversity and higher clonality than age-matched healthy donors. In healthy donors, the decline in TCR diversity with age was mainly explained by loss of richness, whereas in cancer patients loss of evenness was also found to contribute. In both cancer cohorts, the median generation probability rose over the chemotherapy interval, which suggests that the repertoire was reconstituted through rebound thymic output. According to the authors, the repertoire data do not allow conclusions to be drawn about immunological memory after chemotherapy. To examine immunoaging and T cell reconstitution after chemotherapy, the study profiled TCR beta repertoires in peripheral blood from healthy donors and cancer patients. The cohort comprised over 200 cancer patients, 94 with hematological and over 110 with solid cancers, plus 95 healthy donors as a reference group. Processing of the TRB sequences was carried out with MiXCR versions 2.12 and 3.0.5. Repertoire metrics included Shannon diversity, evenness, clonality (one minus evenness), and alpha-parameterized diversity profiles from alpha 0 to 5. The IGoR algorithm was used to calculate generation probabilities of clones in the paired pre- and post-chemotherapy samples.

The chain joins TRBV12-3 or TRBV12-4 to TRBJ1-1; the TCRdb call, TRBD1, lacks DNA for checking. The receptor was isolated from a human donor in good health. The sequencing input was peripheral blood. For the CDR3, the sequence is CASSPRTGGAFF.